Sequencing of this T cell receptor (beta chain) was carried out in a study of T cell repertoires in cytomegalovirus infection. Study-wide background: A matching HLA type, together with CMV infection, was signaled by public TCR beta signatures. Whole-study findings and limits: CMV-specific TCR beta clonotypes restricted by HLA-C dominated the ex vivo response.

Turning to this clonotype: Its antigen is undetermined.

The CDR3 sequence is 13 residues long. The V gene lost 10 bases and the J gene lost 3 bases, with 12 bases spanning the gap. Germline CDR1 reads MGHRA; CDR2 reads YSYEKL. TCRdb processed the reads anew with MiXCR; each CDR3 protein has one entry. Of some 500,000 distinct CDR3 sequences listed, roughly 43% are singletons. The sample consisted of cultured PBMCs, taken from culture after CMV antigen stimulation. This clonotype was sampled from a human donor in good health (CMV status not recorded). Some clones in this sample may be carry-over from other donors' samples. The chain uses TRBV4-1 and TRBJ2-2; D ambiguous. CDR3 region: CATRAMDTGELFF. The CDR3 coding sequence is TGCGCCACGCGAGCTATGGACACCGGGGAGCTGTTTTTT.